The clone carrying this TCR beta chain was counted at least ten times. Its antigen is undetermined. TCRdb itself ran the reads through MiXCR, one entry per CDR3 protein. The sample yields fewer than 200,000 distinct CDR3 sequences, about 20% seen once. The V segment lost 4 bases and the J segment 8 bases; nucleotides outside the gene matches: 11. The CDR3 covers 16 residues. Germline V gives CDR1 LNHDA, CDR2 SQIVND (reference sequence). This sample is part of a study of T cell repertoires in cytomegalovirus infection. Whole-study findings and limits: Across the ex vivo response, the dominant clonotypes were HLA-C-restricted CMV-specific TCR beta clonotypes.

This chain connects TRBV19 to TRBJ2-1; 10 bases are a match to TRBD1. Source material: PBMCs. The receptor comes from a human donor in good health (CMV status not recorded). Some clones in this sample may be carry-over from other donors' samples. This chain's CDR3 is CASSKDPGTGAHEQFF. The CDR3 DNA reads TGTGCCAGTAGTAAAGATCCCGGGACAGGGGCCCATGAGCAGTTCTTC.